The present entry profiles one T cell receptor beta chain with its context. Antigen unknown. Germline V gene data show CDR1 as LGHNA and CDR2 as YSLEER. J gave up 6 bases and V 0 bases, and 14 bases lay outside the gene matches. This CDR3 is built from 18 residues. Some clones are missing from TCRdb's copy, which holds only in-frame ones; the method was immunoSEQ multiplex PCR. The sample includes 97,000 or so clones, around 96% seen only once; the top ten take 3.1%. This sample was included in a study of T cells in pancreatic ductal adenocarcinoma. Study findings and constraints: Tumor samples had fewer productive templates and approximately 8-fold fewer unique clonotypes than blood. No significant tumor-blood clonality difference; means were about 0.11 and 0.072. This surgical cohort overrepresents the minority presenting with early-stage disease.

The selected patients with pancreatic ductal adenocarcinoma had surgery but no neoadjuvant therapy. The sequenced material came from PBMCs. This chain links TRBV4-3 with TRBJ2-3; 8 nucleotides align to TRBD2. This sequence originates from a human donor with pancreatic ductal adenocarcinoma. The CDR3 here is CASSQDKIGLAGLDTQYF. CDR3 coding DNA: TGCGCCAGCAGCCAAGATAAGATTGGGCTAGCGGGTCTCGATACGCAGTATTTT.